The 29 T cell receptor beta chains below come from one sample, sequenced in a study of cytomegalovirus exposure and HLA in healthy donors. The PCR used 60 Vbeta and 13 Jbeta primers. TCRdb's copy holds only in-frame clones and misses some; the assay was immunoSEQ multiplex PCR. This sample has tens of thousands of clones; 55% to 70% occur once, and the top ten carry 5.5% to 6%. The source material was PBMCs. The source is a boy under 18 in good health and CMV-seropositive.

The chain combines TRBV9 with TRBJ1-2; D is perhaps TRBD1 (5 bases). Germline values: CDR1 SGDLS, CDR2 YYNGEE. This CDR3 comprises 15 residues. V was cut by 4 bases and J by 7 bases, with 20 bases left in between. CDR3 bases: TGTGCCAGCAGCTCGGAGGGACCTCCCCATGGTGGCTACACCTTC. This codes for CASSSEGPPHGGYTF.

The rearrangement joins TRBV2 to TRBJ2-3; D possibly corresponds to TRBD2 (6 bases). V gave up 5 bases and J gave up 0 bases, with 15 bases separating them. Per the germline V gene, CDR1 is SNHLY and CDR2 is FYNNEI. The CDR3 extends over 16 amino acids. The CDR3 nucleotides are TGTGCCAGCAGTCGATGGGGACTCCGGAGCACAGATACGCAGTATTTT. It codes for CASSRWGLRSTDTQYF.

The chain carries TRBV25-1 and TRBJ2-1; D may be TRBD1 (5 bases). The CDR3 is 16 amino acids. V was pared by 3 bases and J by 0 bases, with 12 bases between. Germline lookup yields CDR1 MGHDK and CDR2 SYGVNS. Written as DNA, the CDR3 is TGTGCCAGCAGTGATAATCAGGGTAGCTCCTACAATGAGCAGTTCTTC. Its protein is CASSDNQGSSYNEQFF.

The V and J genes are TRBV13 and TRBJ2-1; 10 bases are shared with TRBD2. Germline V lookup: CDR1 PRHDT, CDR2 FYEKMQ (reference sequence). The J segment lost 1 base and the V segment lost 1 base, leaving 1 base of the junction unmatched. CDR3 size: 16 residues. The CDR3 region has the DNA TGTGCCAGCAGCTTAGAGGGACTAGCGTCCTACAATGAGCAGTTCTTC. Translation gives CASSLEGLASYNEQFF.

In DNA form, the CDR3 reads TGTGCCAGTAGTATCCTAGTCGGGGGGGCGGGTGATCAGCCCCAGCATTTT. This codes for CASSILVGGAGDQPQHF. The V gene is TRBV19, the J gene TRBJ1-5, with a tentative D call TRBD1 (6 bases). Germline V gene lookup returns CDR1 LNHDA and CDR2 SQIVND (reference sequence). V dropped 3 bases and J dropped 5 bases, with 20 bases sitting between them. The CDR3 has 17 residues.

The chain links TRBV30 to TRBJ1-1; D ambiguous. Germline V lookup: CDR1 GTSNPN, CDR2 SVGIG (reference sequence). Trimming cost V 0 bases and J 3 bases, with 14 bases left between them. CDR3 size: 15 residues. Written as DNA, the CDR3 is TGTGCCTGGAGTGTTTCTGGGCGATTAGACACTGAAGCTTTCTTT. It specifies CAWSVSGRLDTEAFF.

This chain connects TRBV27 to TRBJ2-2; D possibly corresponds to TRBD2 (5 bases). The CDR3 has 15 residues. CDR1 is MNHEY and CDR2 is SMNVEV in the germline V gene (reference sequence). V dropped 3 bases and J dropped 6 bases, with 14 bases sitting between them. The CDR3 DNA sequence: TGTGCCAGCAGTTTGAAGCTAGCCCGGCCCGGGGAGCTGTTTTTT. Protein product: CASSLKLARPGELFF.

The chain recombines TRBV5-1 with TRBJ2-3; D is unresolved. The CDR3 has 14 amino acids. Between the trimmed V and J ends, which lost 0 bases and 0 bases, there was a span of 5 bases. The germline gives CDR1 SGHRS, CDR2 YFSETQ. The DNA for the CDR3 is TGCGCCAGCAGCTTGGACAGCAGCACAGATACGCAGTATTTT. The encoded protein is CASSLDSSTDTQYF.

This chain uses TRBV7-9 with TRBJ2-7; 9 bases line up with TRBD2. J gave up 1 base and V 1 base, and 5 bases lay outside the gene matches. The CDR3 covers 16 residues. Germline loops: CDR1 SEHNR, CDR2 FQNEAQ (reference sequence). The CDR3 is CASSLVSGGMSYEQYF. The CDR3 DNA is TGTGCCAGCAGCTTAGTTAGCGGGGGTATGTCCTACGAGCAGTACTTC.

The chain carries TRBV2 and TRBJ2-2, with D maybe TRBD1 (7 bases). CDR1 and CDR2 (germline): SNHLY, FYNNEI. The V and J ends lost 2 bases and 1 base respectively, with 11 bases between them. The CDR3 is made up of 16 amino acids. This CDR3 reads CASSEQGGGNTGELFF. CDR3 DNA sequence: TGTGCCAGCAGTGAACAGGGGGGTGGGAACACCGGGGAGCTGTTTTTT. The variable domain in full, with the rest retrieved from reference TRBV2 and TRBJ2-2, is EPEVTQTPSHQVTQMGQEVILRCVPISNHLYFYWYRQILGQKVEFLVSFYNNEISEKSEIFDDQFSVERPDGSNFTLKIRSTKLEDSAMYFCASSEQGGGNTGELFFGEGSRLTVL.

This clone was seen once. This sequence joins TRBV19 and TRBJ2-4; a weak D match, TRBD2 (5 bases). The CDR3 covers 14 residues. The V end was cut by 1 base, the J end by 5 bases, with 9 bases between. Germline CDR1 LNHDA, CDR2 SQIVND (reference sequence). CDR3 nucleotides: TGTGCCAGTAGTATAGTGGGGAGCGAAAACATTCAGTACTTC. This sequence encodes CASSIVGSENIQYF.

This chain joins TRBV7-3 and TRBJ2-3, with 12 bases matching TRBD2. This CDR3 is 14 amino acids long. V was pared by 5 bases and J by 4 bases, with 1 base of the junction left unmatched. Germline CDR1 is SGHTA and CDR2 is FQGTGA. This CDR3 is CASSLAGGADTQYF. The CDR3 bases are TGTGCCAGCAGCCTAGCGGGAGGGGCAGATACGCAGTATTTT.

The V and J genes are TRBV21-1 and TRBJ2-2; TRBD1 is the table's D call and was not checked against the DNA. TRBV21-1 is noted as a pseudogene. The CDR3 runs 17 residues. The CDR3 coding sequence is TGTGCCAGCAGCACCCGGGACAGGGGGCGCGGCACCGGGGAGCTGTTTTTT. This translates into CASSTRDRGRGTGELFF.

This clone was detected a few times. CDR3 DNA sequence: TGTGCCAGCAGAGTACAGGGTACAAATGAAAAACTGTTTTTT. This translates into CASRVQGTNEKLFF. This sequence joins TRBV6-6 and TRBJ1-4; perhaps TRBD1 as D (6 bases). The V gene's germline CDR1 is MNHNY and CDR2 SVGAGI (reference sequence). Trimming took 6 bases from V and 5 from J, leaving 13 bases between them. The CDR3 is made up of 14 amino acids.

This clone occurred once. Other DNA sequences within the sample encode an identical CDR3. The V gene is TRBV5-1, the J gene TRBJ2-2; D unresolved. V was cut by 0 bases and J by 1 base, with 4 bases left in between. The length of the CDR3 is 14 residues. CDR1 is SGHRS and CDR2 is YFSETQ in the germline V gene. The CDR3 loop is CASSLGQNTGELFF. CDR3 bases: TGCGCCAGCAGCTTGGGGCAGAACACCGGGGAGCTGTTTTTT.

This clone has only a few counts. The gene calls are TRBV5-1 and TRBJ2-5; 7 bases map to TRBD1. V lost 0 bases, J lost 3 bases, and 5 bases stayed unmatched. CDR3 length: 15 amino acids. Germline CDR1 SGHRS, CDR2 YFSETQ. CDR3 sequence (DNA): TGCGCCAGCAGCTTGGCGGCAGGGGGAGAAGAGACCCAGTACTTC. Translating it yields CASSLAAGGEETQYF.

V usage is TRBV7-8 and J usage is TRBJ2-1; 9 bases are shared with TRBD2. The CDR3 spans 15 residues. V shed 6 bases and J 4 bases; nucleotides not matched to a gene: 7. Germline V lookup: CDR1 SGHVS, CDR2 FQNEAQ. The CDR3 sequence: CASRLAGGIYNEQFF. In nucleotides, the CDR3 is TGTGCCAGCAGGTTGGCGGGAGGGATATACAATGAGCAGTTCTTC.

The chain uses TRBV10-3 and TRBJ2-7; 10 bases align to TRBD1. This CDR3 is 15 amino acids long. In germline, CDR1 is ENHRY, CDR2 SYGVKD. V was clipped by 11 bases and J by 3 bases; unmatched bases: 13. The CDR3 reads CASKGAGQGVYEQYF. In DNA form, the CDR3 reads TGTGCCTCAAAAGGGGCCGGACAGGGGGTCTACGAGCAGTACTTC.

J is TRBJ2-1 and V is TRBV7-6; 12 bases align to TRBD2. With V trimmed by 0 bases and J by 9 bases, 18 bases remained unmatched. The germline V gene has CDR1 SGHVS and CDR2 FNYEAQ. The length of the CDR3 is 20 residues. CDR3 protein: CASSLARGMALAGGPGEQFF. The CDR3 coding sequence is TGTGCCAGCAGCTTAGCTCGGGGGATGGCCCTAGCGGGAGGGCCTGGTGAGCAGTTCTTC. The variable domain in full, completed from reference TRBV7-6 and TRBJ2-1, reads GAGVSQSPRYKVTKRGQDVALRCDPISGHVSLYWYRQALGQGPEFLTYFNYEAQQDKSGLPNDRFSAERPEGSISTLTIQRTEQRDSAMYRCASSLARGMALAGGPGEQFFGPGTRLTVL.

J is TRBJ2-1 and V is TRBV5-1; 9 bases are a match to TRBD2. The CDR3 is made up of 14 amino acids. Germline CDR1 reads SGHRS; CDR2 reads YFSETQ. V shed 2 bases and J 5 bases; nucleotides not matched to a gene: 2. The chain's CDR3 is CASSFSSGDNEQFF. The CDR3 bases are TGCGCCAGCAGCTTTTCTAGCGGGGACAATGAGCAGTTCTTC.

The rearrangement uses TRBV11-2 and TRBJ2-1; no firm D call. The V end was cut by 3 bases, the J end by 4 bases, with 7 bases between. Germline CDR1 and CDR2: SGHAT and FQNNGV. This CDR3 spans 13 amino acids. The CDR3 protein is CASSFLRYNEQFF. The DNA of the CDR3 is TGTGCCAGCAGCTTCCTCCGTTACAATGAGCAGTTCTTC.

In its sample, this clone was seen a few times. The DNA of the CDR3 is TGCAGTGCTGGGGACTACCAGAGGCAGTTCTTC. This sequence encodes CSAGDYQRQFF. The chain combines TRBV20-1 with TRBJ2-1, with 7 bases lining up with TRBD2. Trimming cost V 5 bases and J 12 bases; bases outside gene matches: 7. The CDR3 sequence is 11 residues long. The germline V gene encodes CDR1 DFQATT and CDR2 SNEGSKA (reference sequence).

The CDR3 coding sequence is TGTGCCAGCAGCTTAGCTCTAGCGGGAGGGGAGACCCAGTACTTC. Encoded protein: CASSLALAGGETQYF. The rearrangement joins TRBV7-2 to TRBJ2-5; 12 nucleotides agree with TRBD2. Germline V CDR1 and CDR2: SGHTA, FQGNSA. V shed 0 bases, J shed 5 bases, and the junction held 1 base outside the gene matches. The length of the CDR3 is 15 residues.

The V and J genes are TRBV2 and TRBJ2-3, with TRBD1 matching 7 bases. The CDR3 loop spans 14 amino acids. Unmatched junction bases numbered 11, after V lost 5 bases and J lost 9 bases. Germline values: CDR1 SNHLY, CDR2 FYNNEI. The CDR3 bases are TGTGCCAGCAGTCCTAGGACAGGAAAAGGGACGCAGTATTTT. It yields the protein CASSPRTGKGTQYF.

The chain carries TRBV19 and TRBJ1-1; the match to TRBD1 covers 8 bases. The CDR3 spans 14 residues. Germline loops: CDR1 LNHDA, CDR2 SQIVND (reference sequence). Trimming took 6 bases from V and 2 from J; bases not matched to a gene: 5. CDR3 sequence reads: CASRPGTGNTEAFF. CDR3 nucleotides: TGTGCCAGTAGACCCGGGACAGGCAACACTGAAGCTTTCTTT.

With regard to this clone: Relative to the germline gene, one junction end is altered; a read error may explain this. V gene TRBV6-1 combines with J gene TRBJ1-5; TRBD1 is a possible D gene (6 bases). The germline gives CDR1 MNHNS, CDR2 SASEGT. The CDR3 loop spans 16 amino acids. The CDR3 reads CASSVTGFGSNQPQNF. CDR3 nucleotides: TGTGCCAGCAGTGTTACAGGGTTCGGTAGCAATCAGCCCCAGAATTTT.

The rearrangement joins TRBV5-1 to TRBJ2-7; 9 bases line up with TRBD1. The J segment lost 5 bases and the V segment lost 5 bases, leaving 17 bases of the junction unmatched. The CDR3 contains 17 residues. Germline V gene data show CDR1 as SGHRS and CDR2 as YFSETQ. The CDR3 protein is CASRKTGTGNFGDEQYF. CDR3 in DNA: TGCGCCAGCAGGAAAACCGGGACAGGGAATTTTGGAGACGAGCAGTACTTC.

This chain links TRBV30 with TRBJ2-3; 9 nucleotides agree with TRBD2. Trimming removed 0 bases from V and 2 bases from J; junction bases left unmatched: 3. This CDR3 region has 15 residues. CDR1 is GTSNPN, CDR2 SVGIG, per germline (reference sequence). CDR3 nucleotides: TGTGCCTGGAGTGTAGCTAGCGGGGCCACAGATACGCAGTATTTT. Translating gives CAWSVASGATDTQYF.

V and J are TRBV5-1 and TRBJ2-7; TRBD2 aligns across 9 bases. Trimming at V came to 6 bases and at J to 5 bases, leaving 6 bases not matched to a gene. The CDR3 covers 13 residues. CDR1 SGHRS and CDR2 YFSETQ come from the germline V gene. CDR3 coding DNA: TGCGCCAGCACCGAATTAGCGGGGGACGAGCAGTACTTC. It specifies CASTELAGDEQYF.